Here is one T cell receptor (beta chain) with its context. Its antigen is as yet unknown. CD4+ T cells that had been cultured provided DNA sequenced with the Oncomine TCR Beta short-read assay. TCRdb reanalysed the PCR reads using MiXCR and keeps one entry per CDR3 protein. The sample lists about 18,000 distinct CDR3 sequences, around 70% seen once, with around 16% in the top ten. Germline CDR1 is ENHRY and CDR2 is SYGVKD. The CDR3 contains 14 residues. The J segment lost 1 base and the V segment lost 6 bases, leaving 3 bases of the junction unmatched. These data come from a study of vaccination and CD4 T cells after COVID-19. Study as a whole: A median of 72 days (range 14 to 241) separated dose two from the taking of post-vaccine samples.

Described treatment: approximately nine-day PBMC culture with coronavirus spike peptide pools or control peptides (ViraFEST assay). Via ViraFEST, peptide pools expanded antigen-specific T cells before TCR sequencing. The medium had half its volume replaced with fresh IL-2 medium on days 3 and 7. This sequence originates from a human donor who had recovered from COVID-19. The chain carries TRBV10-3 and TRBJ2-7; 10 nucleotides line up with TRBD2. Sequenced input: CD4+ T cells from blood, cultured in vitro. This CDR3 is CAIRPGLASYEQYF. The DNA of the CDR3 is TGTGCCATCAGACCGGGACTAGCGTCCTACGAGCAGTACTTC.